The TCR beta chain described here comes from a study of early T cells in non-severe SARS-CoV-2 infection. Study-level points and caveats: Matching against VDJdb likely underestimated virus-specific expansions, favoring anti-spike CD8.

Attachment of unique molecular identifiers was made to individual cDNA molecules. TCRdb reprocessed the 5' RACE reads via MiXCR and lists one record per CDR3 protein. Here the sample spans under 85,000 distinct CDR3 sequences, over 9.5% being singletons. Germline lookup yields CDR1 SGHVS and CDR2 FNYEAQ. The CDR3 totals 18 residues. The V and J ends lost 3 bases and 3 bases, in that order; junction bases with no gene match: 14. About this clonotype: The antigen is undetermined.

Sequencing was carried out using whole blood. The V call is TRBV7-6, the J call TRBJ1-2; 9 bases match TRBD1. The receptor's source is an adult who was a healthcare worker with PCR-confirmed SARS-CoV-2 infection or an uninfected control (not recorded which). This CDR3 is CASSFGAGTGLNDYGYTF. CDR3 sequence (DNA): TGTGCCAGCAGCTTTGGAGCCGGGACAGGGTTAAACGACTATGGCTACACCTTC.